These T cell receptor beta chains were read from a single sample in a study of T cell repertoires in cytomegalovirus infection. Antigen specificity for these receptors is unknown. TCRdb re-called the reads with MiXCR, one entry per CDR3 protein. The sample lists approximately 730,000 distinct CDR3 sequences, approximately 33% occurring once. Sample: cultured PBMCs, taken from culture after CMV antigen stimulation. The source is a human donor in good health (CMV status not recorded). Some clones in this sample may be carry-over from other donors' samples. Each CDR3 is given with its conserved first and last residue. A D gene is named only where the DNA matches it firmly. Some rows have no size entry. The others give once, few or many, or a class for an expanded clone.

clone_size | j_call | v_call | d_call | cdr3_aa | cdr3_nt
many | TRBJ2-3 | TRBV7-2 | - | CASSPQVGGPDTQYF | TGTGCCAGCAGCCCTCAGGTGGGGGGCCCAGATACGCAGTATTTT
- | TRBJ2-7 | TRBV6-1 | - | CASSGSGRPGLEQYF | TGTGCCAGCAGTGGGAGTGGGCGACCCGGCCTCGAGCAGTACTTC
- | TRBJ1-2 | TRBV5-1 | - | CASSSRTSGGYTF | TGCGCCAGCAGCTCTCGGACGTCAGGGGGCTACACCTTC
- | TRBJ1-3 | TRBV20-1 | - | CSAREHLRNRNTIYF | TGCAGTGCTAGAGAACACCTGCGTAATAGAAACACCATATATTTT
many | TRBJ1-4 | TRBV7-2 | - | CASSLGYWEEKLFF | TGTGCCAGCAGCTTGGGATACTGGGAGGAAAAACTGTTTTTT
many | TRBJ2-1 | TRBV7-6 | - | CASSLAFVPGRRSSYNEQFF | TGTGCCAGCAGCTTAGCTTTTGTACCGGGACGTCGAAGCTCCTACAATGAGCAGTTCTTC
few | TRBJ2-3 | TRBV11-2 | - | CASSPSPGGTDTQYF | TGTGCCAGCAGCCCATCCCCGGGGGGCACAGATACGCAGTATTTT
many | TRBJ1-6 | TRBV7-2 | TRBD1 | CASSPTPGQGVSPLHF | TGTGCCAGCAGCCCTACTCCGGGACAGGGGGTTTCACCCCTCCACTTT
once | TRBJ2-7 | TRBV20-1 | TRBD1 | CSAGTGGYSYEQYF | TGCAGTGCCGGAACAGGGGGCTACTCCTACGAGCAGTACTTC
once | TRBJ2-3 | TRBV2 | - | CASSLPGTRTDTQYF | TGTGCCAGCAGTTTACCCGGGACCAGAACAGATACGCAGTATTTT